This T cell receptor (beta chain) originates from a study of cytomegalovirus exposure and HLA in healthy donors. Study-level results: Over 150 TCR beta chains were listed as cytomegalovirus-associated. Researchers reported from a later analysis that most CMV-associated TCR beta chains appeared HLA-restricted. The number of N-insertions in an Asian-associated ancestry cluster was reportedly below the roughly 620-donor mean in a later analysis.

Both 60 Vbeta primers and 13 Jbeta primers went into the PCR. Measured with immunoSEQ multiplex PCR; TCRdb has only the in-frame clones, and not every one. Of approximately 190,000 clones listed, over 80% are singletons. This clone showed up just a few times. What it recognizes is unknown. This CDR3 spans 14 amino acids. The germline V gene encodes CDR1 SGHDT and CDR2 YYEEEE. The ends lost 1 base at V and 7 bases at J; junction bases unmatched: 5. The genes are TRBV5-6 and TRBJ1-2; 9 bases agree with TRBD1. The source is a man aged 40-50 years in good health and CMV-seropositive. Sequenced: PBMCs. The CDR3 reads CASSLTGGALGYTF. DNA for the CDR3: TGTGCCAGCAGCTTGACAGGGGGCGCACTTGGCTACACCTTC. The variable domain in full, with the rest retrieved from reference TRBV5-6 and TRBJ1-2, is DAGVTQSPTHLIKTRGQQVTLRCSPKSGHDTVSWYQQALGQGPQFIFQYYEEEERQRGNFPDRFSGHQFPNYSSELNVNALLLGDSALYLCASSLTGGALGYTFGSGTRLTVV.